These T cell receptor beta chains were read from a single sample in a study of cytomegalovirus exposure and HLA in healthy donors. Clones were read by immunoSEQ multiplex PCR, and TCRdb kept only the in-frame ones, dropping some. The sample has around 170,000 clones; 82% are singletons. The source material was PBMCs. These receptors originate from a woman in her forties or fifties in good health and CMV-seronegative. Both conserved end residues are part of each CDR3. D genes are given only for firm matches. Some rows have no size entry. The others give once, few or many, or a class for an expanded clone.

clone_size d_call j_call v_call cdr3_aa cdr3_nt
. . TRBJ1-1 TRBV7-3 CASSLTMNTEAFF TGTGCCAGCAGCTTAACCATGAACACTGAAGCTTTCTTT
. . TRBJ1-1 TRBV28 CASHLASNTEAFF TGTGCCAGCCACCTAGCTTCGAACACTGAAGCTTTCTTT
once TRBD1 TRBJ2-7 TRBV5-4 CASSRPGQGSDEQYF TGTGCCAGCAGTCGGCCGGGACAGGGTTCCGACGAGCAGTACTTC
few . TRBJ2-4 TRBV2 CASSEASGLAKNIQYF TGTGCCAGCAGTGAAGCGAGCGGACTAGCCAAAAACATTCAGTACTTC
. TRBD1 TRBJ1-2 TRBV28 CASNLDRGLGYTF TGTGCCAGCAATCTTGACAGGGGGCTTGGCTACACCTTC
. TRBD2 TRBJ2-1 TRBV29-1 CSALTSGSYNEQFF TGCAGCGCTCTGACTAGCGGGAGCTACAATGAGCAGTTCTTC
. . TRBJ1-2 TRBV18 CASSPPLDRPFNYGYTF TGTGCCAGCTCACCACCCTTAGACAGGCCCTTCAACTATGGCTACACCTTC
. TRBD1 TRBJ1-1 TRBV19 CASSIVSGGTEAFF TGTGCCAGTAGTATCGTGTCAGGGGGAACTGAAGCTTTCTTT
. . TRBJ2-2 TRBV14 CASSQVKGYAGELFF TGTGCCAGCAGCCAAGTCAAGGGGTACGCCGGGGAGCTGTTTTTT
. . TRBJ2-1 TRBV10-3 CAISPRDLYNEQFF TGTGCCATCAGCCCCCGGGACTTGTACAATGAGCAGTTCTTC